The rows below give T cell receptor beta chains drawn from one sample of a study of T cells in Graves' hyperthyroidism and ophthalmopathy. From the multiplex PCR reads, TCRdb called clonotypes with MiXCR, one entry per CDR3 protein. This sample has some 600,000 distinct CDR3 sequences, with approximately 13% found just once. The sample taken for sequencing was blood. All receptors come from a woman aged 25-40 years with Graves' hyperthyroidism that later progressed to Graves' ophthalmopathy. Each CDR3 is given with its conserved first and last residue. A D gene is named only where the DNA matches it firmly. Size is stated for part of the rows, as once, few or many counts, or as a class when the clone is expanded.

D gene: NA
J gene: TRBJ2-5
V gene: TRBV28
clone size: many
CDR3 protein: CASITDGTSQYF
CDR3 DNA: TGTGCCAGCATCACCGATGGGACCTCCCAGTACTTC

D gene: TRBD2
J gene: TRBJ2-2
V gene: TRBV4-1
clone size: few
CDR3 protein: CASSRSASGNTGELFF
CDR3 DNA: TGCGCCAGCAGCCGTTCGGCTAGCGGGAACACCGGGGAGCTGTTTTTT

D gene: NA
J gene: TRBJ1-2
V gene: TRBV3-1
clone size: NA
CDR3 protein: CASSQDPSRVRANYGYTF
CDR3 DNA: TGTGCCAGCAGCCAAGATCCATCGAGGGTCCGAGCTAACTATGGCTACACCTTC

D gene: TRBD2
J gene: TRBJ2-5
V gene: TRBV6-5
clone size: NA
CDR3 protein: CASSSPGLAGAVQETQYF
CDR3 DNA: TGTGCCAGCAGTTCCCCCGGACTAGCGGGAGCGGTCCAAGAGACCCAGTACTTC

D gene: NA
J gene: TRBJ2-7
V gene: TRBV12-5
clone size: NA
CDR3 protein: CASGLLGASYEQYF
CDR3 DNA: TGTGCTAGTGGTTTGCTAGGAGCCTCGTACGAGCAGTACTTC

D gene: NA
J gene: TRBJ1-1
V gene: TRBV25-1
clone size: few
CDR3 protein: CASSELRGLGTEAFF
CDR3 DNA: TGTGCCAGCAGTGAATTGCGGGGTTTAGGAACTGAAGCTTTCTTT

D gene: TRBD1
J gene: TRBJ2-1
V gene: TRBV24-1
clone size: many
CDR3 protein: CATSDPPLTGPEQFF
CDR3 DNA: TGTGCCACCAGTGATCCCCCTCTGACAGGGCCTGAGCAGTTCTTC

D gene: TRBD1
J gene: TRBJ1-2
V gene: TRBV28
clone size: NA
CDR3 protein: CASSSRGRRGYTF
CDR3 DNA: TGTGCCAGCAGTTCCAGGGGGCGCCGGGGCTACACCTTC

D gene: TRBD1
J gene: TRBJ1-5
V gene: TRBV28
clone size: few
CDR3 protein: CATKQGTNQPQHF
CDR3 DNA: TGTGCCACCAAACAGGGGACGAATCAGCCCCAGCATTTT

D gene: TRBD1
J gene: TRBJ1-2
V gene: TRBV24-1
clone size: many
CDR3 protein: CATSGGTEPYYGYTF
CDR3 DNA: TGTGCCACCAGTGGAGGGACAGAACCTTACTATGGCTACACCTTC

D gene: NA
J gene: TRBJ1-5
V gene: TRBV12-3/TRBV12-4
clone size: many
CDR3 protein: CASSLSDQPQHF
CDR3 DNA: TGTGCCAGCAGTTTATCGGATCAGCCCCAGCATTTT

D gene: TRBD2
J gene: TRBJ2-1
V gene: TRBV11-2
clone size: many
CDR3 protein: CASSSVLAGGYNEQFF
CDR3 DNA: TGTGCCAGCAGCTCCGTTCTAGCGGGAGGTTACAATGAGCAGTTCTTC

D gene: NA
J gene: TRBJ2-1
V gene: TRBV6-1
clone size: few
CDR3 protein: CASNFTNHEQFF
CDR3 DNA: TGTGCCAGCAACTTTACAAACCATGAGCAGTTCTTC

D gene: TRBD2
J gene: TRBJ2-3
V gene: TRBV20-1
clone size: many
CDR3 protein: CSALLAESTDTQYF
CDR3 DNA: TGCAGTGCCCTACTAGCGGAGAGCACAGATACGCAGTATTTT

D gene: NA
J gene: TRBJ2-3
V gene: TRBV7-9
clone size: many
CDR3 protein: CASSYPRGGDTQYF
CDR3 DNA: TGTGCCAGCAGCTATCCCCGAGGGGGGGATACGCAGTATTTT

D gene: NA
J gene: TRBJ2-7
V gene: TRBV20-1
clone size: NA
CDR3 protein: CSACGARGDYEQYF
CDR3 DNA: TGCAGTGCCTGCGGGGCCCGGGGCGACTACGAGCAGTACTTC

D gene: NA
J gene: TRBJ1-1
V gene: TRBV29-1
clone size: many
CDR3 protein: CSAEGFRSTEAFF
CDR3 DNA: TGCAGCGCTGAGGGTTTTCGGAGCACTGAAGCTTTCTTT

D gene: NA
J gene: TRBJ2-5
V gene: TRBV3-1
clone size: many
CDR3 protein: CASSLEFGETQYF
CDR3 DNA: TGTGCCAGCAGCCTTGAGTTTGGGGAGACCCAGTACTTC

D gene: NA
J gene: TRBJ2-2
V gene: TRBV30
clone size: NA
CDR3 protein: CAFVKRGTGELFF
CDR3 DNA: TGTGCCTTCGTTAAGAGGGGGACCGGGGAGCTGTTTTTT

D gene: TRBD2
J gene: TRBJ2-1
V gene: TRBV24-1
clone size: many
CDR3 protein: CATSDFQASGNSYNEQFF
CDR3 DNA: TGTGCCACCAGTGATTTTCAGGCTAGCGGTAACTCCTACAATGAGCAGTTCTTC

D gene: NA
J gene: TRBJ1-5
V gene: TRBV4-3
clone size: NA
CDR3 protein: CASSQDNNANQPQHF
CDR3 DNA: TGCGCCAGCAGCCAAGATAATAACGCAAATCAGCCCCAGCATTTT

D gene: TRBD1
J gene: TRBJ2-5
V gene: TRBV5-1
clone size: many
CDR3 protein: CASSEGAGGQETQYF
CDR3 DNA: TGCGCCAGCAGCGAAGGAGCAGGGGGCCAAGAGACCCAGTACTTC

D gene: TRBD2
J gene: TRBJ2-1
V gene: TRBV5-6
clone size: NA
CDR3 protein: CASSWRGSGAYNEQFF
CDR3 DNA: TGTGCCAGCAGCTGGCGTGGTAGCGGGGCGTACAATGAGCAGTTCTTC